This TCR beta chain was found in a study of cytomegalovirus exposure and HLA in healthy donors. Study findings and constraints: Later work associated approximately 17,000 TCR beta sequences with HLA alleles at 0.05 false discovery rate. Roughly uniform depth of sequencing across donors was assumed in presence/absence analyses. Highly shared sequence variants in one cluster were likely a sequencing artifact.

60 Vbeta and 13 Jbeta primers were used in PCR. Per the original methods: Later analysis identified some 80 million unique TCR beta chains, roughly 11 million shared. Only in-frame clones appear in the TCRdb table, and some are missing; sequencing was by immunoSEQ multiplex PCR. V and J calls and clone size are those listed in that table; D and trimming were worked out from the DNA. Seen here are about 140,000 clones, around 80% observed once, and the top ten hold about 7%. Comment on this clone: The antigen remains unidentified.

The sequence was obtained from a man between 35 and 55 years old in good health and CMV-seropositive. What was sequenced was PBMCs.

The chain's CDR3 is CASSYSDRVRGYTF. The CDR3 DNA sequence: TGTGCCAGCAGTTACTCGGACAGGGTGCGTGGCTACACCTTC. The gene calls are TRBV6-5 and TRBJ1-2; 8 positions match TRBD1. V lost 0 bases, J lost 7 bases, and 4 bases stayed unmatched. CDR1 is MNHEY, CDR2 SVGAGI, per germline. The CDR3 sequence is 14 residues long.